The 25 T cell receptor beta chains reported below all come from one sample, sequenced in a study of T cells in Graves' hyperthyroidism and ophthalmopathy. RNA transcripts were the template for amplifying TCR beta CDR3 regions. Using the HTBI primer set, a first-round RT-PCR was run on the TCR CDR3. TCRdb processed the multiplex PCR reads anew with MiXCR; each CDR3 protein has one entry. There are roughly 170,000 distinct CDR3 sequences in the sample; about 9% occur only once, and around 20% lies in the top ten. The source material was blood. These receptors came from a woman in her late teens or twenties with Graves' hyperthyroidism that later progressed to Graves' ophthalmopathy.

This clonotype has a count of ten or more. The V call is TRBV19, the J call TRBJ1-5; no reliable D call. The V and J ends lost 3 bases and 0 bases respectively, with 15 bases between them. The germline gives CDR1 LNHDA, CDR2 SQIVND (reference sequence). CDR3 size: 17 residues. CDR3 residues: CASSIVRLIPSNQPQHF. DNA of the CDR3: TGTGCCAGTAGTATTGTCAGATTGATCCCTAGCAATCAGCCCCAGCATTTT.

This clonotype was counted many times. The gene calls are TRBV20-1 and TRBJ2-7, with 11 bases lining up with TRBD2. The ends lost 6 bases at V and 4 bases at J; junction bases unmatched: 11. The CDR3 has 15 amino acids. The germline gives CDR1 DFQATT, CDR2 SNEGSKA (reference sequence). The CDR3 DNA sequence: TGCAGTGCATCCACTAGCGGGGGATCGGGGTACGAGCAGTACTTC. Amino acids: CSASTSGGSGYEQYF.

This clonotype was seen many times. V and J are TRBV7-2 and TRBJ2-2; TRBD2 is a possible D gene (6 bases). The CDR3 extends over 15 amino acids. Germline-derived CDR1 and CDR2 are SGHTA and FQGNSA. Trimming shortened V by 0 bases and J by 5 bases, and 10 bases separated the two germline ends. CDR3 loop: CASSLALGGTGELFF. The CDR3 DNA sequence: TGTGCCAGCAGCTTAGCGCTTGGGGGGACCGGGGAGCTGTTTTTT.

In this sample, this clonotype turned up many times. The chain combines TRBV6-1 with TRBJ2-3; D is perhaps TRBD1 or TRBD2 (5 bases each). This CDR3 is built from 13 residues. The V gene lost 3 bases and the J gene lost 3 bases, with 7 bases spanning the gap. Looked up from germline, CDR1 is MNHNS and CDR2 is SASEGT. CDR3 protein: CASSDRETDTQYF. For the CDR3, the DNA is TGTGCCAGCAGTGACAGGGAGACAGATACGCAGTATTTT.

The V and J genes are TRBV3-1 and TRBJ1-6; no clear D gene. Germline V CDR1 and CDR2: LGHDT, YNNKEL (reference sequence). The CDR3 sequence is 14 residues long. The V end was cut by 2 bases, the J end by 14 bases, with 16 bases between. This CDR3 is CASSQFLGETSLHF. CDR3 bases: TGTGCCAGCAGCCAATTTTTGGGCGAGACATCCCTCCACTTT.

This chain joins TRBV5-6 and TRBJ1-2; 7 nucleotides agree with TRBD1. The CDR3 sequence is 13 residues long. Germline CDR1 SGHDT, CDR2 YYEEEE. Trimming cost V 4 bases and J 6 bases; bases outside gene matches: 6. This CDR3 reads CASSQTGSHGYTF. The DNA of the CDR3 is TGTGCCAGCAGCCAGACAGGGAGCCATGGCTACACCTTC.

In its sample, this clonotype was seen many times. The CDR3 region has the DNA TGTGCCAGCTCACCATCCCTAGCGGGAGTCGGGGAGCTGTTTTTT. Amino acid sequence: CASSPSLAGVGELFF. This sequence joins TRBV18 and TRBJ2-2; 10 positions agree with TRBD2. Germline V gene data show CDR1 as KGHSH and CDR2 as LQKENI. After removal of 2 bases from V and 7 bases from J, the junction contained 4 bases not matched to a gene. The CDR3 spans 15 residues.

J is TRBJ2-1 and V is TRBV20-1; either TRBD1 or TRBD2 may supply D (5 bases each). The V end was cut by 0 bases, the J end by 3 bases, with 12 bases between. CDR3 length equals 15 residues. CDR1 is DFQATT, CDR2 SNEGSKA, per germline (reference sequence). The CDR3 loop reads CSARESGRNYNEQFF. In nucleotides, the CDR3 is TGCAGTGCTAGAGAGTCGGGACGCAACTACAATGAGCAGTTCTTC.

V usage is TRBV28 and J usage is TRBJ2-5; D is possibly TRBD2 (7 bases). V lost 1 base, J lost 7 bases, and 16 bases lay in between. Germline CDR1 is MDHEN and CDR2 is SYDVKM. This CDR3 has 15 residues. CDR3 in DNA: TGTGCCAGCAGTTTATACGGTCGGGGGGCACGGACCCAGTACTTC. This sequence encodes CASSLYGRGARTQYF.

Many counts were recorded for this clonotype. The chain uses TRBV30 and TRBJ2-3; D is undetermined. V lost 7 bases, J lost 2 bases, and 10 bases lay in between. The CDR3 consists of 12 residues. Germline CDR1 and CDR2: GTSNPN and SVGIG (reference sequence). CDR3 nucleotide sequence: TGTGCCTATCGACTGAACACAGATACGCAGTATTTT. This codes for CAYRLNTDTQYF.

Many counts were recorded for this clonotype. This chain uses TRBV24-1 with TRBJ2-7; TRBD2 agrees at 7 bases. The CDR3 runs to 13 residues. Germline CDR1 is KGHDR and CDR2 is SFDVKD. V lost 6 bases, J lost 10 bases, and 11 bases stayed unmatched. The DNA of the CDR3 is TGTGCCACCAGTCCAGCTAGCGGCTCGGTACAGTACTTC. Protein: CATSPASGSVQYF.

Ten or more counts support this clonotype. This chain joins TRBV7-9 and TRBJ2-3; unclear D gene. Germline V gene sequence: CDR1 SEHNR, CDR2 FQNEAQ (reference sequence). Trimming took 2 bases from V and 0 from J, leaving 12 bases between them. The CDR3 sequence is 16 residues long. This chain's CDR3 is CASSLSETPSTDTQYF. As DNA, the CDR3 is TGTGCCAGCAGCTTATCGGAAACTCCTAGCACAGATACGCAGTATTTT.

This clonotype was counted many times. J is TRBJ1-6 and V is TRBV20-1; D is uncertain. CDR1 and CDR2 from the germline V gene are DFQATT and SNEGSKA (reference sequence). This CDR3 contains 12 residues. The V end lost 0 bases, the J end lost 7 bases, and 4 bases lay between the germline ends. Here the CDR3 reads CSARDQNSPLHF. The CDR3 nucleotides read TGCAGTGCTAGAGATCAGAATTCACCCCTCCACTTT.

V is TRBV3-1 and J is TRBJ1-1; 7 bases fit TRBD1. Germline trimming cut 4 bases from V and 5 bases from J; bases unmatched to any gene: 7. The germline gives CDR1 LGHDT, CDR2 YNNKEL (reference sequence). This CDR3 contains 14 residues. The CDR3 region is CASSLRDSKTEAFF. The CDR3 region has the DNA TGTGCCAGCAGCCTCCGGGACAGTAAAACTGAAGCTTTCTTT. The whole variable domain, remainder taken from reference TRBV3-1 and TRBJ1-1, is DTAVSQTPKYLVTQMGNDKSIKCEQNLGHDTMYWYKQDSKKFLKIMFSYNNKELIINETVPNRFSPKSPDKAHLNLHINSLELGDSAVYFCASSLRDSKTEAFFGQGTRLTVV.

This clonotype was seen repeatedly, ten times or more. The chain carries TRBV7-9 and TRBJ2-5; tentative D call: TRBD1 (5 bases). The length of the CDR3 is 16 residues. Germline V gene lookup returns CDR1 SEHNR and CDR2 FQNEAQ (reference sequence). The V end lost 4 bases, the J end lost 2 bases, and 17 bases lay between the germline ends. The chain's CDR3 is CASSSLSSDKQETQYF. CDR3 DNA sequence: TGTGCCAGCAGCTCCCTCTCATCGGACAAGCAAGAGACCCAGTACTTC.

This clonotype was detected many times. The CDR3 here is CASSLPGVSYEQYF. As DNA, the CDR3 is TGTGCCAGCAGTTTACCAGGGGTCTCCTACGAGCAGTACTTC. The rearrangement uses TRBV28 and TRBJ2-7, with D perhaps matching TRBD1 (6 bases). Germline CDR1 reads MDHEN; CDR2 reads SYDVKM. The CDR3 runs 14 residues. V was pared by 2 bases and J by 0 bases, with 8 bases between.

This clonotype was recorded many times. The rearrangement joins TRBV12-3 or TRBV12-4 to TRBJ2-7; unclear D gene. Trimming took 6 bases from V and 5 from J, leaving 17 bases between them. The CDR3 length is 14 residues. The CDR3 loop reads CASSPLNLVHEQYF. CDR3 nucleotide sequence: TGTGCCAGCAGCCCCCTAAACTTGGTCCACGAGCAGTACTTC.

This clonotype was counted at least ten times. This chain uses TRBV20-1 with TRBJ1-6, with 7 bases fitting TRBD1. The CDR3 runs 15 residues. From germline, CDR1 is DFQATT and CDR2 SNEGSKA (reference sequence). With 5 bases clipped from V and 7 bases from J, the junction kept 11 bases outside the gene matches. The chain's CDR3 is CSAQLREGANSPLHF. The CDR3 region has the DNA TGCAGTGCTCAACTAAGGGAGGGGGCCAATTCACCCCTCCACTTT.

This clonotype has just a few counts. The V call is TRBV19, the J call TRBJ2-3; D not certain. The CDR3 consists of 14 residues. The V end lost 3 bases, the J end lost 4 bases, and 11 bases lay between the germline ends. In germline, CDR1 is LNHDA, CDR2 SQIVND (reference sequence). The CDR3 sequence is CASSISSASDTQYF. The CDR3 region has the DNA TGTGCCAGTAGTATCAGTTCCGCGTCAGATACGCAGTATTTT.

This clonotype occurred many times. The chain uses TRBV27 and TRBJ1-1, with 8 bases identical to TRBD1. V shed 6 bases, J shed 1 base, and the junction held 4 bases outside the gene matches. Germline V CDR1 and CDR2: MNHEY, SMNVEV (reference sequence). CDR3 size: 14 residues. The CDR3 DNA reads as TGTGCCAGCAGAGTACAGGGGGGGAACACTGAAGCTTTCTTT. Its protein is CASRVQGGNTEAFF.

This clonotype was seen more than once but under ten times. This may be a read error: a much more frequent sequence differs by one nucleotide. V is TRBV2 and J is TRBJ1-1, with TRBD1 matching 9 bases. The CDR3 totals 15 residues. Per germline, CDR1 SNHLY and CDR2 FYNNEI. CDR3 sequence (DNA): TGTACCAGCAGTGTTCGAGGGGACAGGGTGACTGAAGCTTTCTTT. Translating it yields CTSSVRGDRVTEAFF.

The chain links TRBV19 to TRBJ2-1, with 11 bases aligning to TRBD2. Germline trimming cut 5 bases from V and 6 bases from J; bases unmatched to any gene: 9. The CDR3 covers 16 residues. Germline CDR1 reads LNHDA; CDR2 reads SQIVND (reference sequence). The CDR3 DNA reads TGTGCCAGTAGTCCAAACAGGCTAGCGGGGGGCAATGAGCAGTTCTTC. As protein: CASSPNRLAGGNEQFF. The whole variable domain, filled in from reference TRBV19 and TRBJ2-1, reads DGGITQSPKYLFRKEGQNVTLSCEQNLNHDAMYWYRQDPGQGLRLIYYSQIVNDFQKGDIAEGYSVSREKKESFPLTVTSAQKNPTAFYLCASSPNRLAGGNEQFFGPGTRLTVL.

Worth noting for this clonotype: Given a much more abundant clone one base away, this may be a read error. Because it lacks the conserved phenylalanine or tryptophan at the end, this CDR3 is likely a read error. The genes are TRBV19 and TRBJ2-5, with 7 bases matching TRBD2. V was pared by 6 bases and J by 5 bases, with 15 bases of the junction left unmatched. CDR3 length: 16 residues. The germline V gene encodes CDR1 LNHDA and CDR2 SQIVND (reference sequence). The chain's CDR3 is CASSTRGILPSETQYS. Written as DNA, the CDR3 is TGTGCCAGTAGCACGCGGGGGATACTACCAAGTGAGACCCAGTACTCC.

In this sample, this clonotype turned up many times. This chain joins TRBV20-1 and TRBJ1-1; D call uncertain. V shed 0 bases and J shed 7 bases, with 18 bases lying between them. This CDR3 region has 15 residues. Germline-derived CDR1 and CDR2 are DFQATT and SNEGSKA (reference sequence). For the CDR3, the DNA is TGCAGTGCTAGAGATTATCGTGGGGATCGGGGTGAAGCTTTCTTT. Protein sequence: CSARDYRGDRGEAFF.

This clonotype was recorded a few times. The V gene is TRBV19, the J gene TRBJ1-2; D might be TRBD1 (6 bases). Germline CDR1 and CDR2: LNHDA and SQIVND (reference sequence). Trimming stripped 0 bases from V and 1 base from J, with 15 bases between. The CDR3 is 17 amino acids. The CDR3: CASSIEAGARGNYGYTF. The CDR3 nucleotides are TGTGCCAGTAGTATAGAGGCAGGGGCGCGGGGTAACTATGGCTACACCTTC.